What follows are 26 T cell receptor beta chains derived from one specimen sequenced in a study of T-cell memory formation after mild COVID-19. A single record per CDR3 protein comes from TCRdb applying MiXCR to the 5' RACE reads. The sample lists about 410,000 distinct CDR3 sequences; roughly 18% were seen once. The sequenced sample consisted of PBMCs or a T cell subset sorted from them (not recorded which). The receptor set was obtained from a man aged 18 to 29 who had mild COVID-19 (a few samples of this study predate the infection). Cell type and time point are not known.

This clonotype was detected a few times. This chain links TRBV9 with TRBJ1-5; D unresolved. The CDR3 has 14 residues. With 0 bases removed from V and 0 bases from J, the gap between germline ends came to 4 bases. The V gene's germline CDR1 is SGDLS and CDR2 YYNGEE. The CDR3 sequence: CASSVGNSNQPQHF. DNA for the CDR3: TGTGCCAGCAGCGTAGGGAATAGCAATCAGCCCCAGCATTTT.

The chain couples TRBV5-1 to TRBJ2-1; D remains ambiguous. The V gene lost 0 bases and the J gene lost 0 bases, with 7 bases spanning the gap. This CDR3 is 15 amino acids long. Germline V CDR1 and CDR2: SGHRS, YFSETQ. The CDR3 bases are TGCGCCAGCAGCTTGGCGTCCACCTCCTACAATGAGCAGTTCTTC. Amino acid sequence: CASSLASTSYNEQFF.

This clonotype was picked up a small number of times. The chain employs TRBV6-2 or TRBV6-3 and TRBJ2-3; 7 bases are shared with TRBD2. With V trimmed by 0 bases and J by 2 bases, 5 bases remained unmatched. Germline V gene lookup returns CDR1 MNHEY and CDR2 SVGEGT. The CDR3 is made up of 16 amino acids. CDR3 sequence reads: CASSYSAGDSTDTQYF. The CDR3 bases are TGTGCCAGCAGTTACTCGGCGGGGGACTCCACAGATACGCAGTATTTT.

The chain has TRBV7-9 and TRBJ1-1; 7 bases line up with TRBD1. V was pared by 2 bases and J by 4 bases, with 4 bases of the junction left unmatched. Germline V CDR1 and CDR2: SEHNR, FQNEAQ (reference sequence). The CDR3 has 14 residues. The CDR3 coding sequence is TGTGCCAGCAGCTTACAGGGGGGAGCCACTGAAGCTTTCTTT. It translates to CASSLQGGATEAFF.

V and J are TRBV9 and TRBJ2-2; 10 positions agree with TRBD1. CDR1 is SGDLS, CDR2 YYNGEE, per germline. V lost 2 bases and J lost 6; bases outside the gene matches: 13. This CDR3 region has 18 residues. CDR3: CASSVTGTGARIAGELFF. CDR3 coding DNA: TGTGCCAGCAGCGTTACCGGGACAGGGGCTCGTATCGCCGGGGAGCTGTTTTTT.

This clonotype has a handful of counts. This chain joins TRBV29-1 and TRBJ1-1, with D hard to call. V gave up 0 bases and J gave up 0 bases, with 2 bases separating them. Germline loops: CDR1 SQVTM, CDR2 ANQGSEA. This CDR3 spans 12 amino acids. CDR3 protein: CSVEDLNTEAFF. For the CDR3, the DNA is TGCAGCGTTGAAGACTTGAACACTGAAGCTTTCTTT.

This chain joins TRBV12-3 or TRBV12-4 and TRBJ1-1; TRBD1 is a possible D gene (6 bases). V lost 7 bases and J 5 bases, leaving 14 bases between the germline ends. This CDR3 has 13 amino acids. CDR3 sequence (DNA): TGTGCCAGCACTGGAGGGGGGGTAACTGAAGCTTTCTTT. It encodes CASTGGGVTEAFF.

A few counts support this clonotype. This rearrangement joins TRBV7-9 to TRBJ1-3; D gene unclear. Trimming removed 6 bases from V and 0 bases from J, with 18 bases in between. Germline lookup yields CDR1 SEHNR and CDR2 FQNEAQ (reference sequence). The CDR3 extends over 17 amino acids. The CDR3 region is CASSSAGGPSSGNTIYF. The CDR3 coding sequence is TGTGCCAGCAGTTCGGCCGGCGGCCCGAGCTCTGGAAACACCATATATTTT.

This clonotype was counted many times. The chain uses TRBV11-2 and TRBJ2-7; unclear D gene. The CDR3 runs to 15 residues. CDR1 SGHAT and CDR2 FQNNGV come from the germline V gene. Trimming took off 5 bases at V and 0 bases at J, with 14 bases between the two ends. The CDR3, as DNA: TGTGCCAGCAGCCCGAACATGATTTCCTCCTACGAGCAGTACTTC. This translates into CASSPNMISSYEQYF.

The sample holds a few counts of this clonotype. This chain uses TRBV20-1 with TRBJ2-5; 7 bases line up with TRBD1. V lost 7 bases and J lost 5; bases outside the gene matches: 16. The CDR3 totals 15 residues. The germline gives CDR1 DFQATT, CDR2 SNEGSKA (reference sequence). The CDR3 DNA follows: TGCAGTGGTTGGATAAGTGTTGAGGGGGCCGAGACCCAGTACTTC. This encodes CSGWISVEGAETQYF.

This clonotype has more than one count but fewer than ten. The chain couples TRBV5-1 to TRBJ1-2; 8 bases line up with TRBD1. Germline V gene lookup returns CDR1 SGHRS and CDR2 YFSETQ. The CDR3 is 14 amino acids. Losses at the gene ends were 4 bases for V and 9 bases for J; bases not matched to a gene: 11. The CDR3, as DNA: TGCGCCAGCAGCCCGGCGGAGGGGGACAGGCGCTACACCTTC. Protein sequence: CASSPAEGDRRYTF.

This clonotype was picked up a small number of times. This chain uses TRBV7-2 with TRBJ2-2; TRBD1 matches 8 bases. The CDR3 covers 15 residues. V lost 4 bases to trimming and J lost 4 bases; unmatched junction nucleotides: 5. Germline V gene lookup returns CDR1 SGHTA and CDR2 FQGNSA. CDR3 in amino acids: CASSSGTGSTGELFF. Written as DNA, the CDR3 is TGTGCCAGCAGCTCCGGGACAGGATCCACCGGGGAGCTGTTTTTT.

This clonotype came up many times. J is TRBJ1-2 and V is TRBV7-2; D gene ambiguous. The CDR3 has 13 amino acids. Germline V gives CDR1 SGHTA, CDR2 FQGNSA. The V end lost 3 bases, the J end lost 1 base, and 6 bases lay between the germline ends. CDR3 coding DNA: TGTGCCAGCAGCTTTAATTTTAACTATGGCTACACCTTC. Amino acid sequence: CASSFNFNYGYTF.

V is TRBV6-2 or TRBV6-3 and J is TRBJ1-2; a possible D gene is TRBD1 (5 bases). V gave up 5 bases and J gave up 2 bases, with 6 bases separating them. Germline V gene lookup returns CDR1 MNHEY and CDR2 SVGEGT. CDR3 length: 12 residues. CDR3: CASSRQNYGYTF. In nucleotides, the CDR3 is TGTGCCAGCAGTCGACAGAACTATGGCTACACCTTC.

This chain uses TRBV28 with TRBJ1-2; the D gene is possibly TRBD1 (5 bases). CDR3 length equals 14 residues. Trimming stripped 3 bases from V and 6 bases from J, with 14 bases between. CDR1 is MDHEN and CDR2 is SYDVKM in the germline V gene. The CDR3 DNA reads TGTGCCAGCAGTTTGTCCAGGGCTGAGGATGGCTACACCTTC. Amino acid sequence: CASSLSRAEDGYTF.

A word on this clonotype: One junction end does not reproduce the germline sequence, and a read error may be involved. This chain joins TRBV5-1 and TRBJ2-5; maybe TRBD2 (6 bases). Germline CDR1 and CDR2: SGHRS and YFSETQ. This CDR3 is 15 amino acids long. The CDR3: CASSPRGPTGETQNF. CDR3 bases: TGCGCCAGCAGCCCGAGGGGCCCAACGGGAGAGACCCAGAACTTC. Using reference TRBV5-1 and TRBJ2-5 for the parts outside the CDR3, the full variable domain is KAGVTQTPRYLIKTRGQQVTLSCSPISGHRSVSWYQQTPGQGLQFLFEYFSETQRNKGNFPGRFSGRQFSNSRSEMNVSTLELGDSALYLCASSPRGPTGETQNFGPGTRLLVL.

This clonotype was observed a handful of times. The chain carries TRBV12-3 or TRBV12-4 and TRBJ1-1; no definite D call. V dropped 6 bases and J dropped 2 bases, with 13 bases sitting between them. The CDR3 extends over 14 amino acids. DNA of the CDR3: TGTGCCAGCAGCTCCGCTACAGATAACACTGAAGCTTTCTTT. Translating it yields CASSSATDNTEAFF.

A few counts support this clonotype. The J gene is TRBJ2-2, the V gene TRBV24-1, with unresolved D. This CDR3 spans 12 amino acids. Germline loops: CDR1 KGHDR, CDR2 SFDVKD. The germline V and J ends were trimmed by 8 bases and 7 bases, with 10 bases remaining between them. The CDR3 protein is CATKSPDGELFF. The CDR3 region has the DNA TGTGCCACCAAATCTCCGGACGGGGAGCTGTTTTTT.

The CDR3 nucleotides read TGCGCCAGCAGCCAAAAGAGGGAAACAAGCTTGAACACTGAAGCTTTCTTT. Its protein is CASSQKRETSLNTEAFF. This sequence joins TRBV4-3 and TRBJ1-1; D is unclear. The germline CDR1 and CDR2 sequences are LGHNA and YSLEER. The CDR3 is 17 residues long. With 2 bases removed from V and 0 bases from J, the gap between germline ends came to 16 bases.

Points on this clonotype: A read error is possible here, since a much larger clone lies one base away. The conserved final phenylalanine or tryptophan is absent from the CDR3, which likely points to a read error. The chain uses TRBV6-6 and TRBJ2-1; TRBD2 agrees at 8 bases. Germline V lookup: CDR1 MNHNY, CDR2 SVGAGI (reference sequence). After removal of 10 bases from V and 5 bases from J, the junction contained 10 bases not matched to a gene. The CDR3 has 14 amino acids. The DNA for the CDR3 is TGTGCCACCTCGGGACTAGTTTTCCACAATGAGCAGTTCTTA. It yields the protein CATSGLVFHNEQFL.

This sequence joins TRBV7-3 and TRBJ1-2, with no clear D. Looked up from germline, CDR1 is SGHTA and CDR2 is FQGTGA. The CDR3 consists of 12 residues. V dropped 2 bases and J dropped 8 bases, with 9 bases sitting between them. The CDR3 bases are TGTGCCAGCAGCTTAGAGGGCAGCGGCTACACCTTC. Translating it yields CASSLEGSGYTF.

This clonotype was seen more than once but under ten times. The rearrangement links TRBV3-1 to TRBJ1-6, with D uncertain. This CDR3 contains 13 residues. The V gene's germline CDR1 is LGHDT and CDR2 YNNKEL (reference sequence). With 4 bases removed from V and 6 bases from J, the gap between germline ends came to 7 bases. The CDR3 DNA sequence: TGTGCCAGCAGCCGCCTGGGTAATTCACCCCTCCACTTT. This gives the protein CASSRLGNSPLHF.

This rearrangement joins TRBV4-3 to TRBJ1-2, with TRBD1 matching 7 bases. J lost 8 bases, V lost 0 bases, and 9 bases had no gene match. Germline V gene data show CDR1 as LGHNA and CDR2 as YSLEER. CDR3 length equals 15 residues. In DNA form, the CDR3 reads TGCGCCAGCAGCCAAGATCGACAGGGCTCTCTAGGCTACACCTTC. Amino acids: CASSQDRQGSLGYTF.

The chain joins TRBV11-2 to TRBJ2-5, with D possibly being TRBD1 (6 bases). CDR3 size: 15 residues. The germline gives CDR1 SGHAT, CDR2 FQNNGV. The germline V and J ends were trimmed by 5 bases and 5 bases, with 18 bases remaining between them. The CDR3 sequence: CASSVLSGTTETQYF. CDR3 coding DNA: TGTGCCAGCAGCGTGTTATCCGGGACAACCGAGACCCAGTACTTC.

This clonotype was observed a handful of times. This chain connects TRBV4-3 to TRBJ1-1; D uncertain. The V end lost 0 bases, the J end lost 3 bases, and 11 bases lay between the germline ends. The CDR3 contains 15 residues. Germline values: CDR1 LGHNA, CDR2 YSLEER. Here the CDR3 DNA reads TGCGCCAGCAGCCAAGAGATGCACGGTTACACTGAAGCTTTCTTT. It encodes CASSQEMHGYTEAFF.

In this sample, this clonotype turned up a few times. The rearrangement uses TRBV2 and TRBJ2-1; the D is unclear. The germline V gene has CDR1 SNHLY and CDR2 FYNNEI. The V gene lost 5 bases and the J gene lost 7 bases, with 15 bases spanning the gap. There are 14 residues in the CDR3. CDR3 protein: CASSRPPSRNEQFF. The CDR3 region has the DNA TGTGCCAGCAGTAGACCCCCGAGCCGAAATGAGCAGTTCTTC.